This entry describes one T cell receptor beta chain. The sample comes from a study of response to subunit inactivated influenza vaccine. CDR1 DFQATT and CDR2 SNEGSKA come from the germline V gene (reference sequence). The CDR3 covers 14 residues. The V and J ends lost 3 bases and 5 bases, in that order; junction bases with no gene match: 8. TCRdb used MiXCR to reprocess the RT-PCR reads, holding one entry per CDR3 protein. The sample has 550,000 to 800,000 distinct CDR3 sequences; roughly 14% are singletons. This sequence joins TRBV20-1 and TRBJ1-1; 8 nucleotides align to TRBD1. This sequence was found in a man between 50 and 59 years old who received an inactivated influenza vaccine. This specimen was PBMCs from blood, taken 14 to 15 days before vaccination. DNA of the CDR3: TGCAGTGCTAGGCCCCGACAGGGGTGGACTGAAGCTTTCTTT. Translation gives CSARPRQGWTEAFF.